This TCR beta chain was retrieved from a study of blood T cell repertoires in COVID-19. On the study more broadly: Sites in the United States, Italy and Spain provided acute and convalescent COVID-19 samples. From T cells, B-cell-depleted T cells, or PBMCs came the material, which was cDNA or gDNA.

Per the germline V gene, CDR1 is SGHTA and CDR2 is FQGNSA. The V end was cut by 1 base, the J end by 2 bases, with 9 bases between. CDR3 length: 15 residues. TCRdb keeps only in-frame clones here, not all; method: immunoSEQ multiplex PCR. The sample has some 330,000 clones, approximately 89% seen once. The Seattle patients joined while their infection was active and were tracked longitudinally afterward. This clone was detected only once. Within the sample, other DNA sequences also encode this same CDR3. The sample was peripheral blood. The J gene is TRBJ1-5, the V gene TRBV7-2; D gene ambiguous. The source of this sequence is a woman in her twenties or thirties with COVID-19, enrolled during active disease. Here the CDR3 DNA reads TGTGCCAGCAGCTTAGGAGGGCAGGGCAATCAGCCCCAGCATTTT. Translated: CASSLGGQGNQPQHF. Full variable domain (missing parts from reference TRBV7-2 and TRBJ1-5): GAGVSQSPSNKVTEKGKDVELRCDPISGHTALYWYRQSLGQGLEFLIYFQGNSAPDKSGLPSDRFSAERTGGSVSTLTIQRTQQEDSAVYLCASSLGGQGNQPQHFGDGTRLSIL.